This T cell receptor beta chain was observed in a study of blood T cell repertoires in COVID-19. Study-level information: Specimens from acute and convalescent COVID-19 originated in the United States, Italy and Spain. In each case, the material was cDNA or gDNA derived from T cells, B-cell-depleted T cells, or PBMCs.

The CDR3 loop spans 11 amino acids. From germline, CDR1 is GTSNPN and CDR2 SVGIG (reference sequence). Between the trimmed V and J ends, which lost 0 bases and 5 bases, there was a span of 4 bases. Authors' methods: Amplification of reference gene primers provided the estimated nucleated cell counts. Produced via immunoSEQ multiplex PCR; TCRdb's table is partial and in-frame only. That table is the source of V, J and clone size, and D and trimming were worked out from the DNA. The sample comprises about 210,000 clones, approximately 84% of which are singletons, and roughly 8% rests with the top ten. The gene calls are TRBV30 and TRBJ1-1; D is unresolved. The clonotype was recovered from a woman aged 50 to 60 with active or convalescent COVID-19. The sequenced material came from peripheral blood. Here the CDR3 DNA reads TGTGCCTGGAGTGTGTCGACTGAAGCTTTCTTT. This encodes CAWSVSTEAFF.